One sample yielded the 18 T cell receptor beta chains listed below, sequenced in a study of cytomegalovirus exposure and HLA in healthy donors (dated by TCRdb to the late 2010s). Library prep was done by the immunoSEQ multiplex PCR assay. The multiplex PCR relied on a mix of 60 forward primers for TCR Vbeta segments and 13 reverse primers for TCR Jbeta segments. Entries here come from immuneACCESS through TCRdb and include only in-frame sequences with V and J called. Some clones fail to appear in such tables; in the studies checked, an unresolved V gene covers under half of the shortfall, and the cause of the remainder is unknown. The sample table shows some 190,000 clones, and under 9.5% are seen once. Together, the top ten hold approximately 1.3% of the sample. Source material: PBMCs. These receptors all stem from a woman aged 30 to 39 in good health and CMV-seropositive.

CDR3 nucleotides: TGTGCCAGCAGCCTAAACACAGCGGGCGGTGGGGAAGATACGCAGTATTTT. It codes for CASSLNTAGGGEDTQYF. The chain recombines TRBV11-2 with TRBJ2-3; weak D call: TRBD2 (6 bases). This CDR3 is 17 amino acids long. The germline V gene encodes CDR1 SGHAT and CDR2 FQNNGV. The V and J ends lost 5 bases and 5 bases respectively, with 23 bases between them.

The chain joins TRBV6-1 to TRBJ2-1; TRBD2 matches at 10 bases. CDR1 and CDR2 (germline): MNHNS, SASEGT. The CDR3 consists of 15 residues. The junction had 7 bases not matched to a gene; V was cut back by 5 bases and J by 6 bases. CDR3 residues: CASSRGASGSNEQFF. DNA for the CDR3: TGTGCCAGCAGTCGGGGGGCTAGCGGGAGCAATGAGCAGTTCTTC.

This clone was observed a handful of times. V gene TRBV6-1 combines with J gene TRBJ2-7, with 10 bases lining up with TRBD1. This CDR3 has 14 amino acids. V shed 7 bases, J shed 5 bases, and the junction held 8 bases outside the gene matches. CDR1 is MNHNS, CDR2 SASEGT, per germline. The CDR3 region is CASTPRDRGHEQYF. In nucleotides, the CDR3 is TGTGCCAGCACCCCCCGGGACAGGGGCCACGAGCAGTACTTC.

The chain is built from TRBV7-6 and TRBJ2-1, with 8 bases lining up with TRBD1. This CDR3 region has 17 residues. With V trimmed by 1 base and J by 9 bases, 14 bases remained unmatched. Germline loops: CDR1 SGHVS, CDR2 FNYEAQ. CDR3 nucleotide sequence: TGTGCCAGCAGCTTAGTTTCTGGTGACAGGGGATCCTCTGAGCAGTTCTTC. Translation: CASSLVSGDRGSSEQFF.

The V call is TRBV29-1, the J call TRBJ2-7; 7 bases are shared with TRBD2. V was clipped by 2 bases and J by 4 bases; unmatched bases: 5. The CDR3 is 13 residues long. CDR1 is SQVTM, CDR2 ANQGSEA, per germline. This CDR3 reads CSVESSGDYEQYF. The CDR3 bases are TGCAGCGTTGAATCTAGCGGAGATTACGAGCAGTACTTC.

This clone turned up a few times. This rearrangement joins TRBV18 to TRBJ1-5; 9 positions agree with TRBD1. CDR1 and CDR2 (germline): KGHSH, LQKENI. The V gene end was trimmed by 2 bases and the J gene end by 2 bases; junction bases not matched to a gene: 16. The CDR3 length is 20 residues. CDR3 sequence reads: CASSPTGTGTLPYGNQPQHF. CDR3 bases: TGTGCCAGCTCACCAACGGGGACAGGGACCCTACCTTACGGCAATCAGCCCCAGCATTTT.

This clone has a handful of counts. The chain links TRBV6-1 to TRBJ2-2; a possible D gene is TRBD2 (6 bases). Germline V gives CDR1 MNHNS, CDR2 SASEGT. This CDR3 contains 15 residues. Trimming left V 7 bases short and J 5 bases short, with 17 bases between. CDR3 residues: CASTLRREWTGELFF. CDR3 nucleotide sequence: TGTGCCAGCACCTTAAGGAGGGAATGGACCGGGGAGCTGTTTTTT.

The chain uses TRBV6-1 and TRBJ2-5; D gene uncertain. From germline, CDR1 is MNHNS and CDR2 SASEGT. The V end lost 11 bases, the J end lost 3 bases, and 16 bases lay between the germline ends. The CDR3 is 13 residues long. CDR3 sequence reads: CAAAKRLEETQYF. In nucleotides, the CDR3 is TGTGCCGCTGCTAAGCGCCTAGAAGAGACCCAGTACTTC.

This chain joins TRBV5-6 and TRBJ2-1; TRBD1 matches 11 bases. The J segment lost 8 bases and the V segment lost 1 base, leaving 11 bases of the junction unmatched. The germline gives CDR1 SGHDT, CDR2 YYEEEE. The CDR3 is 17 residues long. The CDR3 region is CASSLSPGQGALDEQFF. The CDR3 region has the DNA TGTGCCAGCAGCTTGTCCCCCGGACAGGGGGCCCTCGATGAGCAGTTCTTC.

This clone appeared a few times. J is TRBJ1-1 and V is TRBV27; D might be TRBD1 (6 bases). Germline-derived CDR1 and CDR2 are MNHEY and SMNVEV (reference sequence). CDR3 length equals 16 residues. The V end was cut by 1 base, the J end by 4 bases, with 16 bases between. The CDR3 nucleotides are TGTGCCAGCAGTTTATTCCCTTCCAGGGGCCCCACTGAAGCTTTCTTT. It is translated as CASSLFPSRGPTEAFF.

This clone was seen more than once but under ten times. The V gene is TRBV6-1, the J gene TRBJ2-5, with a weak D call TRBD1 (6 bases). Deletions cut 6 bases from V and 4 bases from J, with 18 bases between. Per the germline V gene, CDR1 is MNHNS and CDR2 is SASEGT. The CDR3 sequence is 15 residues long. The CDR3 nucleotides read TGTGCCAGCAGAAATACCCAGGGGATCGGAGAGACCCAGTACTTC. Protein product: CASRNTQGIGETQYF.

This clone was counted only a few times. The V call is TRBV5-8, the J call TRBJ1-2; 11 positions agree with TRBD1. In germline, CDR1 is SGHTS, CDR2 YDEGEE. V shed 3 bases, J shed 7 bases, and the junction held 8 bases outside the gene matches. The CDR3 consists of 15 residues. CDR3 nucleotide sequence: TGTGCCAGCAGCTCGACGAGGACAGGGGGCTTTGGCTACACCTTC. Amino acids: CASSSTRTGGFGYTF.

V gene TRBV2 combines with J gene TRBJ2-2, with D possibly matching TRBD2 (5 bases). This CDR3 comprises 15 residues. V lost 5 bases, J lost 0 bases, and 10 bases lay in between. CDR1 SNHLY and CDR2 FYNNEI come from the germline V gene. Here the CDR3 reads CASSFSAPNTGELFF. CDR3 bases: TGTGCCAGCAGTTTTAGCGCCCCGAACACCGGGGAGCTGTTTTTT. Complete variable domain (other parts from reference TRBV2 and TRBJ2-2): EPEVTQTPSHQVTQMGQEVILRCVPISNHLYFYWYRQILGQKVEFLVSFYNNEISEKSEIFDDQFSVERPDGSNFTLKIRSTKLEDSAMYFCASSFSAPNTGELFFGEGSRLTVL.

The DNA of the CDR3 is TGCGCCAGCAGCTCGGAGGACAGGTTCGCGGAAAAACTGTTTTTT. It is translated as CASSSEDRFAEKLFF. V is TRBV5-1 and J is TRBJ1-4, with 7 nucleotides matching TRBD1. The CDR3 extends over 15 amino acids. CDR1 SGHRS and CDR2 YFSETQ come from the germline V gene. V trimming: 3 bases; J trimming: 8 bases; junction bases outside the gene matches: 10.

The genes are TRBV6-1 and TRBJ1-2; 12 positions match TRBD1. This CDR3 has 16 amino acids. V gave up 3 bases and J gave up 8 bases; unmatched junction bases: 10. The germline CDR1 and CDR2 sequences are MNHNS and SASEGT. The CDR3 nucleotides are TGTGCCAGCAGTGATGGGACAGGGGGCAATAGGGAAGGCTACACCTTC. It is translated as CASSDGTGGNREGYTF.

The chain has TRBV19 and TRBJ1-1; TRBD1 aligns across 7 bases. In germline, CDR1 is LNHDA, CDR2 SQIVND (reference sequence). CDR3 length equals 17 residues. The V gene end was trimmed by 5 bases and the J gene end by 4 bases; junction bases not matched to a gene: 16. The CDR3 loop reads CASSALNRGPTGTEAFF. The CDR3 DNA reads TGTGCCAGTAGTGCTCTCAACAGGGGACCCACCGGCACTGAAGCTTTCTTT.

The rearrangement uses TRBV4-1 and TRBJ2-7; unclear D gene. The V end lost 2 bases, the J end lost 5 bases, and 16 bases lay between the germline ends. The CDR3 runs to 15 residues. Germline CDR1 MGHRA, CDR2 YSYEKL. The CDR3 loop is CASSQLNQRTNEQYF. The DNA for the CDR3 is TGCGCCAGCAGCCAATTGAACCAGCGCACTAACGAGCAGTACTTC.

The chain combines TRBV4-1 with TRBJ1-1; TRBD1 is a possible D gene (5 bases). Germline V gene lookup returns CDR1 MGHRA and CDR2 YSYEKL. V lost 2 bases, J lost 12 bases, and 22 bases lay in between. This CDR3 comprises 15 residues. CDR3 in amino acids: CASSQLWTQSDETFF. CDR3 bases: TGCGCCAGCAGCCAATTGTGGACACAATCAGATGAGACTTTCTTT.